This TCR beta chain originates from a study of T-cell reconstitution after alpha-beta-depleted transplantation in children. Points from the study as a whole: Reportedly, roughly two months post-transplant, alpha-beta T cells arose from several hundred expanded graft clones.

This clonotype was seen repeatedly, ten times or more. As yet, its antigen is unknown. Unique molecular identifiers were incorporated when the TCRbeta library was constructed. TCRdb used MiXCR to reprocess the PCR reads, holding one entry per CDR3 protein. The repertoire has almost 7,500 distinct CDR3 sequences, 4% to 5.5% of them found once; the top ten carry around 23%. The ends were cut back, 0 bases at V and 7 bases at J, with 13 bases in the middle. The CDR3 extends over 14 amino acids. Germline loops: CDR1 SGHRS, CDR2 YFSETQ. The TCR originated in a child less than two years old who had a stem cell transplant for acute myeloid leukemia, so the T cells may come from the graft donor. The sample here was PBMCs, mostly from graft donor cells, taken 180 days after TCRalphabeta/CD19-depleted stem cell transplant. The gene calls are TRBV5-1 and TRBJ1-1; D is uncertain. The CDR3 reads CASSLAQQHREAFF. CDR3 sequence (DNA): TGCGCCAGCAGCTTGGCACAACAGCACCGTGAAGCTTTCTTT.